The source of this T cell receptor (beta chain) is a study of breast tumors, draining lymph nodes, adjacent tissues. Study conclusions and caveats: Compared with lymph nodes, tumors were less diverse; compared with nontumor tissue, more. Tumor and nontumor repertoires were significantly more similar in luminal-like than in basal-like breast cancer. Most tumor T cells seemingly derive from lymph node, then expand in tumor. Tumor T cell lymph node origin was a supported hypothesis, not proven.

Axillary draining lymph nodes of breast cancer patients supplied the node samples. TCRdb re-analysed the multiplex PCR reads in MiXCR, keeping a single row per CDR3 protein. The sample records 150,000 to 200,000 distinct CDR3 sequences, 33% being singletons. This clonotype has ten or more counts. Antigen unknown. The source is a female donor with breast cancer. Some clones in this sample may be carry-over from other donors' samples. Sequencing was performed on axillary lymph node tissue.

The CDR3 here is CASSRLAAGELFF. Written as DNA, the CDR3 is TGTGCCAGCAGCCGTCTAGCGGCCGGGGAGCTGTTTTTT. The chain is built from TRBV3-1 and TRBJ2-2; 7 positions agree with TRBD2. This CDR3 is 13 amino acids long. Per the germline V gene, CDR1 is LGHDT and CDR2 is YNNKEL (reference sequence). V shed 4 bases and J 6 bases; nucleotides not matched to a gene: 2.